This T cell receptor (beta chain) was recovered during a study of T-cell reconstitution after alpha-beta-depleted transplantation in children. CDR3 length: 14 amino acids. V was shortened by 0 bases and J by 8 bases, with 11 bases between the two germline ends. Germline V gene sequence: CDR1 ENHRY, CDR2 SYGVKD. The library targeted TCRbeta and was prepared with unique molecular identifiers. One entry per CDR3 protein, called by TCRdb with MiXCR from the PCR reads. The top ten hold about 6% of the sample, which has approximately 490,000 distinct CDR3 sequences, roughly an eighth seen once. This clonotype showed up many times.

The chain couples TRBV10-3 to TRBJ2-1, with D maybe TRBD2 (5 bases). Specimen: PBMCs from the stem cell graft donor, collected from the stem cell graft. This sequence originates from a human donor who donated a stem cell graft to a child with combined immunodeficiency. For the CDR3, the DNA is TGTGCCATCAGTGAGTCGCGGGCGGAGGATGAGCAGTTCTTC. Translating it yields CAISESRAEDEQFF.